These 5 T cell receptor beta chains were sequenced from one sample in a study of tumor and adjacent non-tumor tissue in lung cancer. The template was RNA from unsorted bulk tissue. TCRbeta libraries were built with three rounds of nested PCR, modified from ARM-PCR. TCRdb re-called the multiplex PCR reads with MiXCR, one entry per CDR3 protein. The sample has under 150,000 distinct CDR3 sequences, about 71% seen once; the top ten hold around a sixth. Sequencing input: lung tumor tissue. The receptor set was obtained from a man in his sixties with small cell lung cancer.

This clonotype was detected ten times or more. CDR3 residues: CASRGAEETQYF. CDR3 coding DNA: TGTGCCAGCCGGGGGGCTGAAGAGACCCAGTACTTC. The J gene is TRBJ2-5, the V gene TRBV6-2 or TRBV6-3, with a weak D call TRBD2 (7 bases). Between the trimmed V and J ends, which lost 8 bases and 3 bases, there was a span of 10 bases. Germline V gene sequence: CDR1 MNHEY, CDR2 SVGEGT. The CDR3 covers 12 residues.

This clonotype was found once. Possible read error: a much larger clone is one base away. The rearrangement links TRBV5-4 to TRBJ2-7; D unclear. Looked up from germline, CDR1 is SGHNT and CDR2 is YYREEE (reference sequence). This CDR3 has 14 amino acids. V dropped 0 bases and J dropped 5 bases, with 12 bases sitting between them. For the CDR3, the DNA is TGTGCCAGCAGCTTGGGGGGTGGCGTCAACGAGCAGTACTTC. Its translation is CASSLGGGVNEQYF.

On this clonotype: This clone may be a read error of a much larger clone one base away. V usage is TRBV4-2 and J usage is TRBJ2-1; D could derive from TRBD1 or TRBD2 (7 bases each). This CDR3 contains 18 residues. Germline loops: CDR1 LGHNA, CDR2 YNFKEQ. The CDR3 DNA is TGTGCCAGCAGCCAAGAGGGAGGGGGCGGGAGATCGTACAATGAGCACTTCTTC. It translates to CASSQEGGGGRSYNEHFF.

This clonotype was counted a single time. At one end, the junction sequence differs from germline, possibly due to a read error. The chain employs TRBV6-5 and TRBJ1-4; the D is unclear. This CDR3 has 16 residues. From germline, CDR1 is MNHEY and CDR2 SVGAGI. The CDR3 bases are TGTGCCAGCAGTTGGCTGCGGAGCCCAACTAATGAAAAATTGTTTTTT. It translates to CASSWLRSPTNEKLFF.

About this clonotype itself: A much larger clone lies a single base off, so this may be a read error. The chain joins TRBV29-1 to TRBJ2-3; possibly TRBD2 for D (5 bases). The CDR3 contains 12 residues. Germline assignment: CDR1 SQVTM and CDR2 ANQGSEA. The CDR3 DNA reads as TGCAGCGTTGACCTTATGGGAGATATGCAGTATTTT. This encodes CSVDLMGDMQYF.